These T cell receptor beta chains were read from a single sample in a study of sequential checkpoint blockade in melanoma. The method was immunoSEQ multiplex PCR; TCRdb's version includes in-frame clones alone and lacks a portion of them. The sample holds 3,000 to 4,000 clones; around 20% are singletons and the top ten take 20% to 25%. This specimen was tumor tissue (inferred from file names), taken from a patient given nivolumab and ipilimumab in sequence. These receptors all stem from a human patient with melanoma. Some clones in this sample may be carry-over from other donors' samples. CDR3s include the opening cysteine and the closing phenylalanine or tryptophan. The D gene is left open where the match is weak. The size entry is marked missing in some rows and otherwise reads once, few, many or a size class.

d_call: .
v_call: TRBV9
j_call: TRBJ2-7
clone_size: .
cdr3_nt: TGTGCCAGCAGTAAAGACAGAAGCTCCTACGAGCAGTACTTC
cdr3_aa: CASSKDRSSYEQYF

d_call: .
v_call: TRBV11-3
j_call: TRBJ1-6
clone_size: many
cdr3_nt: TGTGCCAGCAGCAAAGTACCTGGGTCCGAACTCGGTTCACCCCTCCACTTT
cdr3_aa: CASSKVPGSELGSPLHF

d_call: TRBD1
v_call: TRBV6-7
j_call: TRBJ1-1
clone_size: .
cdr3_nt: TGTGCCAGTATATTTCTCCAGGGGGCCTTACTTAACACTGAAGCTTTCTTT
cdr3_aa: CASIFLQGALLNTEAFF

d_call: .
v_call: TRBV9
j_call: TRBJ2-5
clone_size: .
cdr3_nt: TGTGCCAGCAGCGTAAGTGGGGGGGCCAGTTTAGAAGAGACCCAGTACTTC
cdr3_aa: CASSVSGGASLEETQYF

d_call: .
v_call: TRBV7-1
j_call: TRBJ2-2
clone_size: few
cdr3_nt: TGTGCCAGCAGCGGCAGAGAGACCGGGGAGCTGTTTTTT
cdr3_aa: CASSGRETGELFF

d_call: .
v_call: TRBV12-5
j_call: TRBJ2-7
clone_size: .
cdr3_nt: TGTGCCAGCACACGACAGGCGACGGGGGAGCAGTACTTC
cdr3_aa: CASTRQATGEQYF

d_call: .
v_call: TRBV7-2
j_call: TRBJ1-1
clone_size: many
cdr3_nt: TGTGCCAGCAGTTTCACCGGGAACACTGAAGCTTTCTTT
cdr3_aa: CASSFTGNTEAFF

d_call: TRBD2
v_call: TRBV11-3
j_call: TRBJ2-5
clone_size: many
cdr3_nt: TGTGCCAGCAGCTTAGGGCTAGCGGTGTACCAAGAGACCCAGTACTTC
cdr3_aa: CASSLGLAVYQETQYF

d_call: .
v_call: TRBV5-1
j_call: TRBJ1-5
clone_size: .
cdr3_nt: TGCGCCAGCAGCTTGGGAGGGGGAAATCAGCCCCAGCATTTT
cdr3_aa: CASSLGGGNQPQHF

d_call: .
v_call: TRBV2
j_call: TRBJ1-1
clone_size: few
cdr3_nt: TGTGCCAGCAGTGAACAAACAGACACTGAAGCTTTCTTT
cdr3_aa: CASSEQTDTEAFF

d_call: TRBD2
v_call: TRBV11-3
j_call: TRBJ2-1
clone_size: medium-sized
cdr3_nt: TGTGCCAGCAGCTCACCACTAGCGGGGGGAATGAATGAGCAGTTCTTC
cdr3_aa: CASSSPLAGGMNEQFF

d_call: .
v_call: TRBV9
j_call: TRBJ1-2
clone_size: many
cdr3_nt: TGTGCCAGCAGCGTCCAGGGGAGCTATGGCTACACCTTC
cdr3_aa: CASSVQGSYGYTF

d_call: TRBD1
v_call: TRBV6-8
j_call: TRBJ1-5
clone_size: many
cdr3_nt: TGTGCCAGCTCTAATCCAGGGGGGGTGAGCAATCAGCCCCAGCATTTT
cdr3_aa: CASSNPGGVSNQPQHF

d_call: .
v_call: TRBV11-3
j_call: TRBJ1-3
clone_size: few
cdr3_nt: TGTGCCAGCAGCTACTCAGGCGGGGGAGGAAACACCATATATTTT
cdr3_aa: CASSYSGGGGNTIYF

d_call: .
v_call: TRBV19
j_call: TRBJ2-1
clone_size: .
cdr3_nt: TGTGCCAGTAGTCCAGGGGGGGGCCGGAACAATGAGCAGTTCTTC
cdr3_aa: CASSPGGGRNNEQFF

d_call: .
v_call: TRBV5-1
j_call: TRBJ2-1
clone_size: .
cdr3_nt: TGCGCCAGCAGCTTGGATGGTGGGGACAATGAGCAGTTCTTC
cdr3_aa: CASSLDGGDNEQFF

d_call: .
v_call: TRBV6-8
j_call: TRBJ2-7
clone_size: few
cdr3_nt: TGTGCCAGCACGACACAGGCTTACGAGCAGTACTTC
cdr3_aa: CASTTQAYEQYF

d_call: .
v_call: TRBV4-1
j_call: TRBJ1-4
clone_size: many
cdr3_nt: TGCGCCAGCAGCCAATCCCTCGAGGGCTCAACTAATGAAAAACTGTTTTTT
cdr3_aa: CASSQSLEGSTNEKLFF

d_call: .
v_call: TRBV19
j_call: TRBJ1-1
clone_size: few
cdr3_nt: TGTGCCAGTAGTATAGGCCCGGGAACTGAAGCTTTCTTT
cdr3_aa: CASSIGPGTEAFF

d_call: .
v_call: TRBV1
j_call: TRBJ2-1
clone_size: few
cdr3_nt: TGCGCCAGCAGCCAAGGAAGCGGGGGGGCCGTTGAGCAGTTCTTC
cdr3_aa: CASSQGSGGAVEQFF

d_call: .
v_call: TRBV10-2
j_call: TRBJ2-7
clone_size: .
cdr3_nt: TGCGCCAGCAGTGAGAGGGGGGGGTACGAGCAGTACTTC
cdr3_aa: CASSERGGYEQYF

d_call: .
v_call: TRBV9
j_call: TRBJ1-5
clone_size: .
cdr3_nt: TGTGCCAGCAGCGCCATCCATCAGCCCCAGCATTTT
cdr3_aa: CASSAIHQPQHF

d_call: TRBD1
v_call: TRBV15
j_call: TRBJ2-1
clone_size: .
cdr3_nt: TGTGCCACCAGCACCTGGGGACAGACAAACAATGAGCAGTTCTTC
cdr3_aa: CATSTWGQTNNEQFF

d_call: .
v_call: TRBV28
j_call: TRBJ1-1
clone_size: .
cdr3_nt: TGTGCCAGCAGTCCGGGACCCTTCACTGAAGCTTTCTTT
cdr3_aa: CASSPGPFTEAFF

d_call: .
v_call: TRBV11-3
j_call: TRBJ2-3
clone_size: many
cdr3_nt: TGTGCCAGCAGCTTTTTGTCAGTCGGCGGGAGCACAGATACGCAGTATTTT
cdr3_aa: CASSFLSVGGSTDTQYF

d_call: .
v_call: TRBV6-1
j_call: TRBJ1-6
clone_size: few
cdr3_nt: TGTGCCAGCAGTGAAGTGCCAGGGAGATATAATTCACCCCTCCACTTT
cdr3_aa: CASSEVPGRYNSPLHF

d_call: TRBD1
v_call: TRBV11-3
j_call: TRBJ1-1
clone_size: many
cdr3_nt: TGTGCCAGCAGCCGGACAGGGACGGGCATGAACACTGAAGCTTTCTTT
cdr3_aa: CASSRTGTGMNTEAFF

d_call: TRBD2
v_call: TRBV11-3
j_call: TRBJ2-2
clone_size: few
cdr3_nt: TGTGCCAGCAGCCGGGAACCGGGACTAATAAACACCGGGGAGCTGTTTTTT
cdr3_aa: CASSREPGLINTGELFF

d_call: .
v_call: TRBV11-3
j_call: TRBJ1-3
clone_size: few
cdr3_nt: TGTGCCAGCAGCCAACCTCTGTTCTCTGGAAACACCATATATTTT
cdr3_aa: CASSQPLFSGNTIYF

d_call: TRBD2
v_call: TRBV11-3
j_call: TRBJ2-4
clone_size: many
cdr3_nt: TGTGCCAGCAGCTTAGGGACTAGCGAGAGAGGAAACATTCAGTACTTC
cdr3_aa: CASSLGTSERGNIQYF

d_call: .
v_call: TRBV15
j_call: TRBJ1-1
clone_size: .
cdr3_nt: TGTGCCACCAGCAGAGTATTGGGGGGCACTGAAGCTTTCTTT
cdr3_aa: CATSRVLGGTEAFF

d_call: .
v_call: TRBV6-8
j_call: TRBJ1-1
clone_size: few
cdr3_nt: TGTGCCAGCAGTTACCAACATAGCCAGAACACTGAAGCTTTCTTT
cdr3_aa: CASSYQHSQNTEAFF

d_call: .
v_call: TRBV11-3
j_call: TRBJ2-1
clone_size: many
cdr3_nt: TGTGCCAGCAGTTTCCAGATGGACTATCCGATAGGCAATGAGCAGTTCTTC
cdr3_aa: CASSFQMDYPIGNEQFF

d_call: .
v_call: TRBV11-3
j_call: TRBJ1-4
clone_size: .
cdr3_nt: TGTGCCAGCAGCCTCTTGCCCGGAGGAGGGGAAAAACTGTTTTTT
cdr3_aa: CASSLLPGGGEKLFF

d_call: TRBD1
v_call: TRBV6-8
j_call: TRBJ2-3
clone_size: .
cdr3_nt: TGTGCCAGCAGTGACGAGAACAGGGGGGCGGATACGCAGTATTTT
cdr3_aa: CASSDENRGADTQYF

d_call: .
v_call: TRBV11-3
j_call: TRBJ2-1
clone_size: medium-sized
cdr3_nt: TGTGCCAGCAGCTTCAAACCGGATTACCGACCCGGGGGTGAGCAGTTCTTC
cdr3_aa: CASSFKPDYRPGGEQFF

d_call: .
v_call: TRBV6-8
j_call: TRBJ1-2
clone_size: few
cdr3_nt: TGTGCCAGCAGTCGATCGGGACAATTTAACTATGGCTACACCTTC
cdr3_aa: CASSRSGQFNYGYTF

d_call: TRBD1
v_call: TRBV19
j_call: TRBJ2-2
clone_size: .
cdr3_nt: TGTGCCAGTAGTAGACCCGGGACAGGCCCCGGGGAGCTGTTTTTT
cdr3_aa: CASSRPGTGPGELFF

d_call: .
v_call: TRBV18
j_call: TRBJ1-1
clone_size: .
cdr3_nt: TGTGCCAGCTCACCTCTTTACTTAACTGAAGCTTTCTTT
cdr3_aa: CASSPLYLTEAFF

d_call: .
v_call: TRBV15
j_call: TRBJ1-3
clone_size: medium-sized
cdr3_nt: TGTGCCACCAGCAGAGATCGGGGGAACTCTGGAAACACCATATATTTT
cdr3_aa: CATSRDRGNSGNTIYF

d_call: TRBD1
v_call: TRBV9
j_call: TRBJ2-4
clone_size: .
cdr3_nt: TGTGCCAGCAGTGAAGACAGGGGGCATAGCAAAAACATTCAGTACTTC
cdr3_aa: CASSEDRGHSKNIQYF

d_call: .
v_call: TRBV4-1
j_call: TRBJ2-7
clone_size: .
cdr3_nt: TGCGCCAGCAGCCAAGATAGGCGGGCGAACTACGAGCAGTACTTC
cdr3_aa: CASSQDRRANYEQYF

d_call: .
v_call: TRBV11-3
j_call: TRBJ2-1
clone_size: many
cdr3_nt: TGTGCCAGCAGCTTAGGAGTGGCGGGGTTGGAGCAGTTCTTC
cdr3_aa: CASSLGVAGLEQFF

d_call: .
v_call: TRBV11-3
j_call: TRBJ2-5
clone_size: many
cdr3_nt: TGTGCCAGCAGCCTCTCCCGGGACGGCAAGACCCAGTACTTC
cdr3_aa: CASSLSRDGKTQYF

d_call: .
v_call: TRBV28
j_call: TRBJ1-2
clone_size: .
cdr3_nt: TGTGCCAGCTGTTTTGACTCTAACTATGGCTACACCTTC
cdr3_aa: CASCFDSNYGYTF

d_call: TRBD1
v_call: TRBV6-8
j_call: TRBJ1-1
clone_size: .
cdr3_nt: TGTGCCAGCAGTTACAGGGAGGGGGCAGGCACTGAAGCTTTCTTT
cdr3_aa: CASSYREGAGTEAFF

d_call: .
v_call: TRBV9
j_call: TRBJ2-5
clone_size: .
cdr3_nt: TGTGCCAGCAGCGATCGGGTTCGGGCGGAGACCCAGTACTTC
cdr3_aa: CASSDRVRAETQYF

d_call: .
v_call: TRBV11-3
j_call: TRBJ1-5
clone_size: .
cdr3_nt: TGTGCCAGCAGACCGGGACGTTCCCCTAATCAGCCCCAGCATTTT
cdr3_aa: CASRPGRSPNQPQHF

d_call: .
v_call: TRBV19
j_call: TRBJ2-1
clone_size: medium-sized
cdr3_nt: TGTGCCAGTAGTGTTTACAATGAGCAGTTCTTC
cdr3_aa: CASSVYNEQFF

d_call: .
v_call: TRBV7-8
j_call: TRBJ2-5
clone_size: few
cdr3_nt: TGTGCCAGCAGCCCCTGGATCGGGGAGACCCAGTACTTC
cdr3_aa: CASSPWIGETQYF

d_call: TRBD2
v_call: TRBV11-3
j_call: TRBJ2-1
clone_size: many
cdr3_nt: TGTGCCAGCAGCTTAGGAACTAGCGGTGTATACAATGAGCAGTTCTTC
cdr3_aa: CASSLGTSGVYNEQFF

d_call: .
v_call: TRBV6-8
j_call: TRBJ1-2
clone_size: many
cdr3_nt: TGTGCCATCAGCGGTTCAGGAGCCGAGAACTATGGCTACACCTTC
cdr3_aa: CAISGSGAENYGYTF

d_call: .
v_call: TRBV14
j_call: TRBJ2-4
clone_size: large
cdr3_nt: TGTGCCAGCAGCGCACGTTGGGGGAACATTCAGTACTTC
cdr3_aa: CASSARWGNIQYF

d_call: TRBD1
v_call: TRBV19
j_call: TRBJ2-1
clone_size: .
cdr3_nt: TGTGCCAGTAGTGGTCAGGGGGTTCAATCTGAGCAGTTCTTC
cdr3_aa: CASSGQGVQSEQFF

d_call: .
v_call: TRBV11-3
j_call: TRBJ1-3
clone_size: many
cdr3_nt: TGTGCCAGCAGCTTAGGAACGCTTGGAAACACCATATATTTT
cdr3_aa: CASSLGTLGNTIYF

d_call: TRBD1
v_call: TRBV6-8
j_call: TRBJ1-1
clone_size: few
cdr3_nt: TGTGCCAGCAAACCGGACAGGGCGACGTATTCCACTGAAGCTTTCTTT
cdr3_aa: CASKPDRATYSTEAFF

d_call: .
v_call: TRBV28
j_call: TRBJ2-7
clone_size: medium-sized
cdr3_nt: TGTGCCAGCAGTAACTGGAGGCAGGGAAAGGACGAGCAGTACTTC
cdr3_aa: CASSNWRQGKDEQYF

d_call: .
v_call: TRBV6-8
j_call: TRBJ1-6
clone_size: few
cdr3_nt: TGTGCCACCCGGGCCACCAATTCACCCCTCCACTTT
cdr3_aa: CATRATNSPLHF

d_call: .
v_call: TRBV6-8
j_call: TRBJ1-5
clone_size: many
cdr3_nt: TGTGCCAGCAGTTACTCTTTGGACGGGAATCAGCCCCAGCATTTT
cdr3_aa: CASSYSLDGNQPQHF